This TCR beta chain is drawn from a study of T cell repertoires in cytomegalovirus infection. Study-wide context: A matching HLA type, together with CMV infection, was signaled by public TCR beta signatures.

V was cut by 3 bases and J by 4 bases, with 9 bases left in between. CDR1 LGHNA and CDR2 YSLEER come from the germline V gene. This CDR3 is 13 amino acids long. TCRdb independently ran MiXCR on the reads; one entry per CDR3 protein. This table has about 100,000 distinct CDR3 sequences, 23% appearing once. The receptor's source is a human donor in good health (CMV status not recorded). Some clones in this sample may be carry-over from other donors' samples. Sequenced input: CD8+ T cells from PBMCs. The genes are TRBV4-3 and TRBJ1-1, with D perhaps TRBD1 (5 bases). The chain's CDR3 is CASSQGTSTEAFF. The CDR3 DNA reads TGCGCCAGCAGCCAGGGGACGAGCACTGAAGCTTTCTTT.